This passage covers 2 T cell receptor beta chains from one sample sequenced in a study of blood T cell repertoires in COVID-19. Method: immunoSEQ multiplex PCR; TCRdb's copy keeps in-frame clones and lacks some. Among about 70,000 clones listed, approximately 77% were seen once. The sample was peripheral blood. The receptors stem from a woman in her seventies with acute or convalescent COVID-19.

This clone turned up a few times. The chain uses TRBV18 and TRBJ1-1, with a possible D match to TRBD1 (6 bases). V gave up 8 bases and J gave up 3 bases, with 13 bases separating them. The CDR3 is made up of 13 amino acids. Germline V gene lookup returns CDR1 KGHSH and CDR2 LQKENI. CDR3 bases: TGTGCCAGCGCCGAACAGGGCGACACTGAAGCTTTCTTT. Translated: CASAEQGDTEAFF.

This clone was observed a single time. The rearrangement links TRBV7-3 to TRBJ2-2, with 7 bases identical to TRBD1. V shed 5 bases and J 1 base; nucleotides not matched to a gene: 13. This CDR3 region has 18 residues. Looked up from germline, CDR1 is SGHTA and CDR2 is FQGTGA. The CDR3 nucleotides are TGTGCCAGCAGCCGGTACCCAGAGACAGGGAGGAACACCGGGGAGCTGTTTTTT. It is translated as CASSRYPETGRNTGELFF.